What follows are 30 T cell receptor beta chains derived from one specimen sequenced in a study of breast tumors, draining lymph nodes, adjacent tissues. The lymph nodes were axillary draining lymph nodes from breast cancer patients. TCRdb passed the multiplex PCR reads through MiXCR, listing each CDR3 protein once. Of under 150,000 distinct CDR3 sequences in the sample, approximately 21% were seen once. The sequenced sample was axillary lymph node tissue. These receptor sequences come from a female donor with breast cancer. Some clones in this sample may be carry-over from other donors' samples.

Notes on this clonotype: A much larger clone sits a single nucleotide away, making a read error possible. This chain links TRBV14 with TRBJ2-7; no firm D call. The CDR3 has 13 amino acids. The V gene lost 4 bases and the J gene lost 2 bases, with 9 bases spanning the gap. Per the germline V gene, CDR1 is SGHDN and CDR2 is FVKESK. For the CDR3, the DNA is TGTGCCAGCAGCCCGAGTTGGCCCTACGAGCAGTACTTC. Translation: CASSPSWPYEQYF.

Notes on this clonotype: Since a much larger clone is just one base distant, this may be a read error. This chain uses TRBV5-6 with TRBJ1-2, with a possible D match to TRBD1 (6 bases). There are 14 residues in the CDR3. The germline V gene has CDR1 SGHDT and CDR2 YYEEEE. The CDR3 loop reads CASSLVNRAGGYIF. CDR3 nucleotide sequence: TGTGCCAGCAGCTTGGTCAACAGGGCGGGAGGCTACATCTTC.

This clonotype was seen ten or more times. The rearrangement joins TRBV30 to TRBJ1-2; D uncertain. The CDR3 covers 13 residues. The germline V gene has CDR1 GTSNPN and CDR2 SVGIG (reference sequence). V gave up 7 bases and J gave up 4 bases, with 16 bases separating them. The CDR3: CASPKSTGYGYTF. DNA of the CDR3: TGTGCCTCCCCTAAGTCGACTGGCTATGGCTACACCTTC. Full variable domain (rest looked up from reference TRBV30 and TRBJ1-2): SQTIHQWPATLVQPVGSPLSLECTVEGTSNPNLYWYRQAAGRGLQLLFYSVGIGQISSEVPQNLSASRPQDRQFILSSKKLLLSDSGFYLCASPKSTGYGYTFGSGTRLTVV.

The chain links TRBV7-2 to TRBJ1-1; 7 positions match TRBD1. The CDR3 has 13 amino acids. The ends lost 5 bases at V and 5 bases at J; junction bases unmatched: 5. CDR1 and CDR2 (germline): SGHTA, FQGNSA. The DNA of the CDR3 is TGTGCCAGCAGCCTATACAGGGGAACTGAAGCTTTCTTT. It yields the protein CASSLYRGTEAFF.

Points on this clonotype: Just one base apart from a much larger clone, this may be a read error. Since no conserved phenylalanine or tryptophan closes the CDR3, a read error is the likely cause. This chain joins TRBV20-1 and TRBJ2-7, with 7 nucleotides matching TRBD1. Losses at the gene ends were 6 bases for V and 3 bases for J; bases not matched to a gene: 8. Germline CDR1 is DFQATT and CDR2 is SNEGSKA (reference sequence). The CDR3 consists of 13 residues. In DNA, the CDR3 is TGCAGTGCCCCGGACAGGTCCCTCTACGAGCAGTACTCC. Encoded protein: CSAPDRSLYEQYS.

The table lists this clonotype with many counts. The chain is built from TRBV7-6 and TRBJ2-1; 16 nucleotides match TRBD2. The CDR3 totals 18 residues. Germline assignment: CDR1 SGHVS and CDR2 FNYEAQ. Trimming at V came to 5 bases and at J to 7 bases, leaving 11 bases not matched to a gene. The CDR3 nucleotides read TGTGCCAGCAGCCAACCGGGACTAGCGGGAGGGGTGGGGAATGAGCAGTTCTTC. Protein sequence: CASSQPGLAGGVGNEQFF.

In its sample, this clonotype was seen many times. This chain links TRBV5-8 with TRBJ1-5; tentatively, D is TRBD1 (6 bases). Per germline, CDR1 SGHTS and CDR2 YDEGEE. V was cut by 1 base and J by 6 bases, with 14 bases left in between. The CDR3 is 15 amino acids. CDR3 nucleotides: TGTGCCAGCAGCTTGCGGGGGGAAGGGGGTCAGCCCCAGCATTTT. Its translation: CASSLRGEGGQPQHF. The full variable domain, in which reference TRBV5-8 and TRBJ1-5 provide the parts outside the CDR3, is EAGVTQSPTHLIKTRGQQATLRCSPISGHTSVYWYQQALGLGLQFLLWYDEGEERNRGNFPPRFSGRQFPNYSSELNVNALELEDSALYLCASSLRGEGGQPQHFGDGTRLSIL.

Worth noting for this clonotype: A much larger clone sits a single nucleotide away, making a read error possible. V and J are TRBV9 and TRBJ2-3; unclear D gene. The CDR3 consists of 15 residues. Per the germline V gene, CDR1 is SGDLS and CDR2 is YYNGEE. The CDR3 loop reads CASSVEWAVADRQYF. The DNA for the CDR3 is TGTGCCAGCAGCGTAGAGTGGGCGGTCGCAGATAGGCAGTATTTT.

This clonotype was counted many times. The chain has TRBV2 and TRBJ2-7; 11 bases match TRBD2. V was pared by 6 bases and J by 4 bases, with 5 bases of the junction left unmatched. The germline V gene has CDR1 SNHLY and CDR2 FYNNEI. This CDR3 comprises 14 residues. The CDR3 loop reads CASSPGLAVYEQYF. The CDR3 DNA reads TGTGCCAGCAGCCCGGGACTAGCGGTATACGAGCAGTACTTC.

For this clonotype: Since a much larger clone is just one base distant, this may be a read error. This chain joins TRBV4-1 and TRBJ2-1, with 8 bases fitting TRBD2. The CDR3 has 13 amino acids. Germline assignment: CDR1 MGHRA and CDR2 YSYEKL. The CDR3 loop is CASSLSGGNERFF. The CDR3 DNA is TGCGCCAGCAGCCTGAGCGGGGGTAATGAGCGGTTCTTC.

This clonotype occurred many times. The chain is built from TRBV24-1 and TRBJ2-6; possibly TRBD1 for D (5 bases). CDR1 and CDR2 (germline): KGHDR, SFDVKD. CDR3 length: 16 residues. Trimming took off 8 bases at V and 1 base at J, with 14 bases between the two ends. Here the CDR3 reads CATTYTRDSGANVLTF. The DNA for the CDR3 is TGTGCCACCACCTATACCAGGGATTCTGGGGCCAACGTCCTGACTTTC.

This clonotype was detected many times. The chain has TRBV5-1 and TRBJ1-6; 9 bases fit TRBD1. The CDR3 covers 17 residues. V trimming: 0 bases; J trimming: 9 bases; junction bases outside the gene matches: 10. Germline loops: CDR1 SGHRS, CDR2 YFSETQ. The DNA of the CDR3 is TGCGCCAGCAGCTTGGAAGGGACAGGGAGGGGTAGTTCACCCCTCCACTTT. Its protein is CASSLEGTGRGSSPLHF.

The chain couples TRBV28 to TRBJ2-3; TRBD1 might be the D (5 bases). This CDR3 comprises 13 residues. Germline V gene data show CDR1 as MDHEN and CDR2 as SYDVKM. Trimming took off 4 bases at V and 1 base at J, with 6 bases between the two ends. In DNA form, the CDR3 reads TGTGCCAGCAGTTCCAGGGGCACAGATACGCAGTATTTT. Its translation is CASSSRGTDTQYF.

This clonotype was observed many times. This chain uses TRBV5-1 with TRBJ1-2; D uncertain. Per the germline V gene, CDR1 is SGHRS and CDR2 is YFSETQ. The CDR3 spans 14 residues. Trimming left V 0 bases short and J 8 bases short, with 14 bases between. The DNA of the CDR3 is TGCGCCAGCAGCTTGGCGGAGCCAGGTGAAGGCTACACCTTC. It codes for CASSLAEPGEGYTF. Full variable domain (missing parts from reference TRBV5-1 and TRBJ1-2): KAGVTQTPRYLIKTRGQQVTLSCSPISGHRSVSWYQQTPGQGLQFLFEYFSETQRNKGNFPGRFSGRQFSNSRSEMNVSTLELGDSALYLCASSLAEPGEGYTFGSGTRLTVV.

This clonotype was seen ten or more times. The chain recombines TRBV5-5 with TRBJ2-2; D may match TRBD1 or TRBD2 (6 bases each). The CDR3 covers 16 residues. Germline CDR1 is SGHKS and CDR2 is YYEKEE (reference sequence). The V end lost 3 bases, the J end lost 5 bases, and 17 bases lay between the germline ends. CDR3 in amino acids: CASSWGAGRVTGELFF. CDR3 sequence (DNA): TGTGCCAGCAGCTGGGGGGCGGGAAGAGTTACCGGGGAGCTGTTTTTT.

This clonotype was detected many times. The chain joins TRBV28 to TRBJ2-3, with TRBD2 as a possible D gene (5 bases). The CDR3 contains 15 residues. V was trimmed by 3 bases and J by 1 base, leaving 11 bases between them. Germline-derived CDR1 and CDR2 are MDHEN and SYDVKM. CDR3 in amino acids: CASSFAPGGTDTQYF. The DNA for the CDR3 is TGTGCCAGCAGTTTTGCGCCCGGGGGCACAGATACGCAGTATTTT. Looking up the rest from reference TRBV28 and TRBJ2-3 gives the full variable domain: DVKVTQSSRYLVKRTGEKVFLECVQDMDHENMFWYRQDPGLGLRLIYFSYDVKMKEKGDIPEGYSVSREKKERFSLILESASTNQTSMYLCASSFAPGGTDTQYFGPGTRLTVL.

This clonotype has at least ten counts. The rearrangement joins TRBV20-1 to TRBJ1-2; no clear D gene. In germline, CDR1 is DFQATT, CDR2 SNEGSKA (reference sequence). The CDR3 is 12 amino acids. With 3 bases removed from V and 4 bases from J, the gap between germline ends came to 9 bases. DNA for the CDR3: TGCAGTGCTAGTAGGAGGTCCTATGGCTACACCTTC. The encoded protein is CSASRRSYGYTF.

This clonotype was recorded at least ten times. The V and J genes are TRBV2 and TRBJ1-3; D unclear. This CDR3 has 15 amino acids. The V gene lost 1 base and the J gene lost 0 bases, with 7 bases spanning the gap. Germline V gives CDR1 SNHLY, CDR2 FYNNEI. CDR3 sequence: CASSEDAGSGNTIYF. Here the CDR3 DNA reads TGTGCCAGCAGTGAAGATGCAGGCTCTGGAAACACCATATATTTT.

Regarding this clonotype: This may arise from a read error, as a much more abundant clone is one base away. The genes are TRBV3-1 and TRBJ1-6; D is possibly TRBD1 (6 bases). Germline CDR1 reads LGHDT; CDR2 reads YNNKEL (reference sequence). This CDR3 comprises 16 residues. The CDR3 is CASGQAVRGTNSPLHF. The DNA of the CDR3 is TGTGCCAGCGGCCAGGCCGTTAGGGGGACCAATTCACCCCTCCACTTT.

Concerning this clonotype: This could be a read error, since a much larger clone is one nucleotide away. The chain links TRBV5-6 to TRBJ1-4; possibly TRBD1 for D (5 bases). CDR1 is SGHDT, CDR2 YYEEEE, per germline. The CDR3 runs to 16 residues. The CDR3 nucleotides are TGTGCCAGCAGCTTATCGGGGCCGGGGATGCGGGAAAAACTGATTTTT. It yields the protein CASSLSGPGMREKLIF.

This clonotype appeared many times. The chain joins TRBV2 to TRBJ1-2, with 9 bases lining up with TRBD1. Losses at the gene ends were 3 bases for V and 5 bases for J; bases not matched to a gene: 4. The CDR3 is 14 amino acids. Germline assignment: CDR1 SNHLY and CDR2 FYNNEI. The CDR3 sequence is CASSDTGGRYGYTF. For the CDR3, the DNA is TGTGCCAGCAGTGATACAGGGGGCAGGTATGGCTACACCTTC.

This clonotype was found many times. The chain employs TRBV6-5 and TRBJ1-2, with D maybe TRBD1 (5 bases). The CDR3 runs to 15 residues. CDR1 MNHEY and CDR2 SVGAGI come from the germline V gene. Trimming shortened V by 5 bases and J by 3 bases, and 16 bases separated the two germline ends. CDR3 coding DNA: TGTGCCAGCAGTGGGGCTAGCAGGGAGGACTATGGCTACACCTTC. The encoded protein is CASSGASREDYGYTF.

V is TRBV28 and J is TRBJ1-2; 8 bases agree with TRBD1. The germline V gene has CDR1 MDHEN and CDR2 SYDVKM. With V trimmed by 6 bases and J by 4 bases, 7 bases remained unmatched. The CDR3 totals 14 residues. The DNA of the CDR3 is TGTGCCAGCAGAGCCGGGACAGGACTCTATGGCTACACCTTC. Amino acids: CASRAGTGLYGYTF.

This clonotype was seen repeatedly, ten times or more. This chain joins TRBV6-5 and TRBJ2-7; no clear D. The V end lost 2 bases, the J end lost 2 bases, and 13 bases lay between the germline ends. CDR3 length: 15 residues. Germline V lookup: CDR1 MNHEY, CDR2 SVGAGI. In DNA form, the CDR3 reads TGTGCCAGCAGTTACACCGACAAGGGCCCCTACGAGCAGTACTTC. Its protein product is CASSYTDKGPYEQYF.

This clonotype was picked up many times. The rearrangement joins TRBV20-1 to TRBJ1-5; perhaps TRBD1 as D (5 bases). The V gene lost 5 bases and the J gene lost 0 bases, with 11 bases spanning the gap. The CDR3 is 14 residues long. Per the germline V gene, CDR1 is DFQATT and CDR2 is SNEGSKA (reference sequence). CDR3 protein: CSAGADHSNQPQHF. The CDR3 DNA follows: TGCAGTGCTGGGGCAGACCATAGCAATCAGCCCCAGCATTTT.

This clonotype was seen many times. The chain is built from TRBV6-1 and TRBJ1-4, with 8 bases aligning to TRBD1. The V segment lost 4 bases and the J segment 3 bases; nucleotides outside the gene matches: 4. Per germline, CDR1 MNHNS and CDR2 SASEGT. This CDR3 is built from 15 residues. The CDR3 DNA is TGTGCCAGCAGTGTCCGGGACAGGTCTAATGAAAAACTGTTTTTT. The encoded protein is CASSVRDRSNEKLFF.

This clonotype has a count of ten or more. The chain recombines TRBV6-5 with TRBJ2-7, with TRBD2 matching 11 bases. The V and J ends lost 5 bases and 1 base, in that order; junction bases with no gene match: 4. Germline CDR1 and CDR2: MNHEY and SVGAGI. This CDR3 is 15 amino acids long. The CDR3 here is CASSDWTSGSYEQYF. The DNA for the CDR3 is TGTGCCAGCAGTGATTGGACTAGCGGGTCCTACGAGCAGTACTTC.

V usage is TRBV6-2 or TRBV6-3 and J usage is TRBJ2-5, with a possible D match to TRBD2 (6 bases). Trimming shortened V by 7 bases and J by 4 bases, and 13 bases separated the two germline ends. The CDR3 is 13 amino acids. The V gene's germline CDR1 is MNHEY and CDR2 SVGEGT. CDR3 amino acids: CASTNRGGETQYF. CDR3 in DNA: TGTGCCAGCACCAATAGGGGAGGAGAGACCCAGTACTTC.

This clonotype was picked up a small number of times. CDR3 DNA: TGTGCCAGCAGGGCCGGGACTAGCGGGAACTCCTACGAGCAGTACTTC. Translating it yields CASRAGTSGNSYEQYF. The gene calls are TRBV2 and TRBJ2-7, with 13 bases lining up with TRBD2. Per germline, CDR1 SNHLY and CDR2 FYNNEI. The CDR3 has 16 residues. V lost 6 bases to trimming and J lost 0 bases; unmatched junction nucleotides: 5.

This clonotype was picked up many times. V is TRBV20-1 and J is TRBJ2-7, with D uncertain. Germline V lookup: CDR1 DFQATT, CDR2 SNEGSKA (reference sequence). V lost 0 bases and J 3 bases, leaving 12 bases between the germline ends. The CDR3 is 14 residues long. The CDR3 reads CSARDRDLLYEQYF. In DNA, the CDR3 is TGCAGTGCTAGAGATCGAGACCTTCTCTACGAGCAGTACTTC.